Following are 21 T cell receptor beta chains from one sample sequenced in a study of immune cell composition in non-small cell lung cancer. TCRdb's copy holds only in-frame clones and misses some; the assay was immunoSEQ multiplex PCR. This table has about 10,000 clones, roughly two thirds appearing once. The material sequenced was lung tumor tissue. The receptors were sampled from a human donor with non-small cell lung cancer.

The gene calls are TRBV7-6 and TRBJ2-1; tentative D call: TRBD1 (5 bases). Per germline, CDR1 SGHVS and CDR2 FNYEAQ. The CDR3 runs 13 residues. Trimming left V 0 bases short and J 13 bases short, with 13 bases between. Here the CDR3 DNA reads TGTGCCAGCAGCTTAGCCCAAACCAGGGAACAGTTCTTC. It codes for CASSLAQTREQFF. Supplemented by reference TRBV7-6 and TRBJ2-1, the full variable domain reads GAGVSQSPRYKVTKRGQDVALRCDPISGHVSLYWYRQALGQGPEFLTYFNYEAQQDKSGLPNDRFSAERPEGSISTLTIQRTEQRDSAMYRCASSLAQTREQFFGPGTRLTVL.

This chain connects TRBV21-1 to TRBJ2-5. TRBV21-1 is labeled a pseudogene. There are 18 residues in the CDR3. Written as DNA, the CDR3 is TGTGCCAGCAGCAAAGGTTGGCGGGACACTTCTTACCAAGAGACCCAGTACTTC. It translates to CASSKGWRDTSYQETQYF.

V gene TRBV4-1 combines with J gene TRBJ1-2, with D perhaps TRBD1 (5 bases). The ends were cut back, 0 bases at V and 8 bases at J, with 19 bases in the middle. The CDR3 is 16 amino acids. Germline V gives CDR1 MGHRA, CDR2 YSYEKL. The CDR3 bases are TGCGCCAGCAGCCAAGATGGGGCCCTTCTCCGACGGGGCTACACCTTC. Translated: CASSQDGALLRRGYTF.

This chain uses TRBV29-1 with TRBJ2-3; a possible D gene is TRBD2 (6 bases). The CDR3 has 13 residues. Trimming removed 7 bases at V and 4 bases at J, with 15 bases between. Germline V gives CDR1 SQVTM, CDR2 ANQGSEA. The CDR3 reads CSGGWRGADTQYF. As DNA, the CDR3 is TGCAGCGGGGGATGGCGGGGCGCAGATACGCAGTATTTT.

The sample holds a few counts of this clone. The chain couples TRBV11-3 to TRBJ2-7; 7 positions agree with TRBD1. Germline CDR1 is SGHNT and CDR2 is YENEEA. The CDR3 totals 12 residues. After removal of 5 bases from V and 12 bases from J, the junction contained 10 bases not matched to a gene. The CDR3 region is CASSTPGQWGYF. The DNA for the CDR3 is TGTGCCAGCAGCACACCGGGACAGTGGGGGTACTTC.

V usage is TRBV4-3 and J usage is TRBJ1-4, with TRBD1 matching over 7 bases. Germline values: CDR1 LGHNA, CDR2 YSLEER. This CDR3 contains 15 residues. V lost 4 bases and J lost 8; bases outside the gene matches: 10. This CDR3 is CASSRGTAPLEKLFF. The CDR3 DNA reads TGCGCCAGCAGCCGCGGGACAGCCCCCTTGGAAAAACTGTTTTTT.

This CDR3 reads CASSFGQGAEYGYTF. The CDR3 nucleotides are TGCGCCAGCAGCTTTGGGCAGGGGGCGGAGTATGGCTACACCTTC. The chain employs TRBV5-1 and TRBJ1-2; 8 nucleotides agree with TRBD1. Germline loops: CDR1 SGHRS, CDR2 YFSETQ. The CDR3 extends over 15 amino acids. Losses at the gene ends were 2 bases for V and 5 bases for J; bases not matched to a gene: 8.

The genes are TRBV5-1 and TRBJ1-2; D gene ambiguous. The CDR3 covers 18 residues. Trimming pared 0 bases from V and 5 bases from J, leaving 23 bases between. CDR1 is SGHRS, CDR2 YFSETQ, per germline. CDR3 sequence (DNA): TGCGCCAGCAGCTTGGCTAGATCTGGTCAGAAATCCACTTATGGCTACACCTTC. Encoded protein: CASSLARSGQKSTYGYTF.

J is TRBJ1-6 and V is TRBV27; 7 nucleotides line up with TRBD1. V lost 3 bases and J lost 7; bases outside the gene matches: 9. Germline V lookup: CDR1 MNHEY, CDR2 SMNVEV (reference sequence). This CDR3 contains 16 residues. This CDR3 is CASSFGTAKGNSPLHF. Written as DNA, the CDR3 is TGTGCCAGCAGTTTCGGGACAGCGAAGGGAAATTCACCCCTCCACTTT.

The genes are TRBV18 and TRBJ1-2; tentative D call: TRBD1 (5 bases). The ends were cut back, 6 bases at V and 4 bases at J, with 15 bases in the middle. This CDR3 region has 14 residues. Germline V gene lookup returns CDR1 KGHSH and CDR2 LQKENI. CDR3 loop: CASSHGTESYGYTF. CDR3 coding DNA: TGTGCCAGCTCCCACGGGACCGAGAGCTATGGCTACACCTTC.

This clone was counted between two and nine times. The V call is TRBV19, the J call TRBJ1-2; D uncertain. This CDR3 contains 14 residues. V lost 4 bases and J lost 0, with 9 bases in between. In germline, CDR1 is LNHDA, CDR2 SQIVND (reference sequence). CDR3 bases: TGTGCCAGTAGTACCGGCAGACCTAACTATGGCTACACCTTC. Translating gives CASSTGRPNYGYTF.

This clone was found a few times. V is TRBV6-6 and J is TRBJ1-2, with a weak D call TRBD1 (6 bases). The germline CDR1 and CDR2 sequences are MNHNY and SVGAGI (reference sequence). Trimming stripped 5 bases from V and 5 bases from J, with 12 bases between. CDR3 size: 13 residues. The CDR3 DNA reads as TGTGCCAGCAGTCTGGGGGCTCGGTATGGCTACACCTTC. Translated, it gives CASSLGARYGYTF.

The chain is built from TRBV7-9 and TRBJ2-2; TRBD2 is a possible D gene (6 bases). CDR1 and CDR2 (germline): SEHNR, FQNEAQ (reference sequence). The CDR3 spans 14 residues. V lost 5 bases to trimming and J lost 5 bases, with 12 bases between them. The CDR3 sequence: CASSPGTSTGELFF. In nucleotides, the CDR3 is TGTGCCAGCAGCCCTGGGACTTCAACCGGGGAGCTGTTTTTT.

CDR3 DNA: TGTGCCAGCAGCTCCGCTACCGGGGAGCTGTTTTTT. It translates to CASSSATGELFF. The chain carries TRBV7-3 and TRBJ2-2; D is ambiguous. V was pared by 4 bases and J by 5 bases, with 5 bases between. This CDR3 has 12 amino acids. The germline V gene has CDR1 SGHTA and CDR2 FQGTGA.

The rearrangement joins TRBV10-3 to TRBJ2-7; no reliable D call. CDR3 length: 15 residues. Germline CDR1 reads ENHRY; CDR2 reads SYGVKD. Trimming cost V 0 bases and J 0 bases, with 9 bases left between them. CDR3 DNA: TGTGCCATCAGTGAGTCTGTAGGATACTCCTACGAGCAGTACTTC. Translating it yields CAISESVGYSYEQYF.

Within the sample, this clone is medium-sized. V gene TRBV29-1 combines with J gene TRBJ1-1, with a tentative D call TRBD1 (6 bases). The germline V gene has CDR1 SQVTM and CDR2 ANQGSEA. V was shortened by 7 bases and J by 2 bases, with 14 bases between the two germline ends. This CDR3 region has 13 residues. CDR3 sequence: CSAYSQGNTEAFF. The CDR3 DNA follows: TGCAGCGCTTACTCACAGGGAAACACTGAAGCTTTCTTT.

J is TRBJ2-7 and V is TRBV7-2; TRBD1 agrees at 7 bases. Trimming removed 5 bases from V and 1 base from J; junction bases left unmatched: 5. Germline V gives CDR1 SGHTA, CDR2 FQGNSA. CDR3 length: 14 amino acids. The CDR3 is CASSQGQTSYEQYF. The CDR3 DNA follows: TGTGCCAGCAGCCAGGGACAGACATCCTACGAGCAGTACTTC.

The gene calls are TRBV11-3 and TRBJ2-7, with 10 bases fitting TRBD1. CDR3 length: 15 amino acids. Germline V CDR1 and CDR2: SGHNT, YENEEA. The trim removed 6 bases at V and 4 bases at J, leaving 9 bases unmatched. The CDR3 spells CASRRSGTGDYEQYF. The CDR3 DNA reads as TGTGCCAGCAGGCGTTCCGGGACAGGGGATTACGAGCAGTACTTC.

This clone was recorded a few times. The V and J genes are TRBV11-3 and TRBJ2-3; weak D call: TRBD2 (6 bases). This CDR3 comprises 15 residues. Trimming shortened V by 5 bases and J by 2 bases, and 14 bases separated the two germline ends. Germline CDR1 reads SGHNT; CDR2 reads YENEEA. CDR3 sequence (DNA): TGTGCCAGCAGCGCACTAGCTCTTTCCACAGATACGCAGTATTTT. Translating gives CASSALALSTDTQYF. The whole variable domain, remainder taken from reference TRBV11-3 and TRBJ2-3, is EAGVVQSPRYKIIEKKQPVAFWCNPISGHNTLYWYLQNLGQGPELLIRYENEEAVDDSQLPKDRFSAERLKGVDSTLKIQPAELGDSAVYLCASSALALSTDTQYFGPGTRLTVL.

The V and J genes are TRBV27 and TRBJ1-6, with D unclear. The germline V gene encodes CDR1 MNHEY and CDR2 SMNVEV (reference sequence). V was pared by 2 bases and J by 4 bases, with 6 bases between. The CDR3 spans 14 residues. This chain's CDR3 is CASSLGQYNSPLHF. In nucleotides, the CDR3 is TGTGCCAGCAGTTTAGGGCAGTATAATTCACCCCTCCACTTT.

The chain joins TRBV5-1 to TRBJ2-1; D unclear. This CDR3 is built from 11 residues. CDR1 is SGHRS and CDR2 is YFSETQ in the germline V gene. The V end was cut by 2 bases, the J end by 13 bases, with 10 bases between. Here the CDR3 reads CASSFDTHQFF. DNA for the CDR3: TGCGCCAGCAGCTTTGACACCCACCAGTTCTTC.